The 17 T cell receptor beta chains below were found in one sample sequenced in a study of blood T cell repertoires in COVID-19. Some clones are missing from TCRdb's copy, which holds only in-frame ones; the method was immunoSEQ multiplex PCR. Of some 240,000 clones in the sample, approximately 80% are singletons; the top ten hold 9.5% to 15%. The sequencing sample was made of peripheral blood. Receptors originate from a human donor in a cohort sampled during active COVID-19.

This chain uses TRBV6-6 with TRBJ1-3; D unclear. The CDR3 is 15 amino acids. Trimming removed 2 bases at V and 4 bases at J, with 12 bases between. Germline CDR1 is MNHNY and CDR2 is SVGAGI (reference sequence). This CDR3 is CASSYESLGGNTIYF. CDR3 sequence (DNA): TGTGCCAGCAGTTACGAGTCCTTGGGCGGAAACACCATATATTTT.

The V call is TRBV6-5, the J call TRBJ1-4; 7 bases align to TRBD1. In germline, CDR1 is MNHEY, CDR2 SVGAGI. The CDR3 loop spans 15 amino acids. V lost 0 bases and J lost 8; bases outside the gene matches: 6. CDR3 protein: CASSYSTGLGEKLFF. The CDR3 DNA reads as TGTGCCAGCAGTTACTCGACAGGGTTGGGGGAAAAACTGTTTTTT.

This clone came up once. The rearrangement uses TRBV6-1 and TRBJ1-6; weak D call: TRBD1 (5 bases). Per the germline V gene, CDR1 is MNHNS and CDR2 is SASEGT. This CDR3 has 16 amino acids. The germline V and J ends were trimmed by 3 bases and 3 bases, with 12 bases remaining between them. In DNA form, the CDR3 reads TGTGCCAGCAGTGACCCAAGACAGTACTATAATTCACCCCTCCACTTT. Translation gives CASSDPRQYYNSPLHF.

This sequence joins TRBV27 and TRBJ1-2; the D gene is possibly TRBD1 (6 bases). V lost 4 bases, J lost 4 bases, and 19 bases lay in between. This CDR3 spans 16 amino acids. CDR1 and CDR2 from the germline V gene are MNHEY and SMNVEV (reference sequence). The CDR3 bases are TGTGCCAGCAGTTCAGGTCCGGGACACACACTCTATGGCTACACCTTC. This gives the protein CASSSGPGHTLYGYTF.

J is TRBJ2-7 and V is TRBV7-2, with TRBD2 matching 10 bases. In germline, CDR1 is SGHTA, CDR2 FQGNSA. After removal of 5 bases from V and 0 bases from J, the junction contained 4 bases not matched to a gene. The CDR3 runs 15 residues. The CDR3 DNA reads TGTGCCAGCAGCCCCGGACTAGCGGTCTCCTACGAGCAGTACTTC. Its translation: CASSPGLAVSYEQYF.

This rearrangement joins TRBV2 to TRBJ2-2, with no clear D. V lost 0 bases to trimming and J lost 4 bases, with 3 bases between them. Germline V gene data show CDR1 as SNHLY and CDR2 as FYNNEI. The CDR3 length is 13 residues. CDR3 region: CASSEARTGELFF. Here the CDR3 DNA reads TGTGCCAGCAGTGAAGCGCGCACCGGGGAGCTGTTTTTT.

The chain recombines TRBV9 with TRBJ1-1; TRBD1 matches at 7 bases. Germline CDR1 reads SGDLS; CDR2 reads YYNGEE. This CDR3 has 15 amino acids. With V trimmed by 3 bases and J by 0 bases, 5 bases remained unmatched. The CDR3 reads CASSAPGQLNTEAFF. As DNA, the CDR3 is TGTGCCAGCAGCGCTCCGGGACAGCTGAACACTGAAGCTTTCTTT.

In its sample, this clone was seen a few times. This chain joins TRBV27 and TRBJ1-5; TRBD1 is a possible D gene (6 bases). V lost 5 bases and J 4 bases, leaving 15 bases between the germline ends. Germline lookup yields CDR1 MNHEY and CDR2 SMNVEV (reference sequence). The CDR3 consists of 15 residues. CDR3 residues: CASSAAGTWNQPQHF. The CDR3 DNA reads TGTGCCAGCAGTGCTGCCGGGACATGGAATCAGCCCCAGCATTTT.

The J gene is TRBJ1-4, the V gene TRBV11-2; D remains ambiguous. The CDR3 consists of 15 residues. V was shortened by 5 bases and J by 5 bases, with 15 bases between the two germline ends. The germline V gene encodes CDR1 SGHAT and CDR2 FQNNGV. CDR3 in DNA: TGTGCCAGCAGCCTCGCGGGAACGCTCAATGAAAAACTGTTTTTT. As protein: CASSLAGTLNEKLFF.

This rearrangement joins TRBV18 to TRBJ1-5, with D tentatively TRBD1 (5 bases). This CDR3 has 13 residues. V was shortened by 3 bases and J by 7 bases, with 10 bases between the two germline ends. Germline V lookup: CDR1 KGHSH, CDR2 LQKENI. The CDR3 sequence: CASSPGRDQPQHF. Here the CDR3 DNA reads TGTGCCAGCTCACCGGGGAGGGACCAGCCCCAGCATTTT.

The V call is TRBV5-4, the J call TRBJ2-2; 8 bases match TRBD1. The CDR3 runs to 17 residues. With 4 bases clipped from V and 6 bases from J, the junction kept 14 bases outside the gene matches. Germline CDR1 and CDR2: SGHNT and YYREEE (reference sequence). In DNA form, the CDR3 reads TGTGCCAGCAGCCCCAGGGCGGCAGGGGGCTTGTCCGGGGAGCTGTTTTTT. Its translation is CASSPRAAGGLSGELFF.

This clone was seen only a few times. This rearrangement joins TRBV28 to TRBJ2-7; D is perhaps TRBD1 (8 bases). V lost 6 bases and J lost 4, with 19 bases in between. The V gene's germline CDR1 is MDHEN and CDR2 SYDVKM. The CDR3 is 15 amino acids. CDR3 sequence: CASRETGEGVYEQYF. The DNA for the CDR3 is TGTGCCAGCAGGGAGACAGGGGAGGGGGTTTACGAGCAGTACTTC.

The rearrangement uses TRBV28 and TRBJ2-7; 9 bases map to TRBD1. The V and J ends lost 5 bases and 13 bases, in that order; junction bases with no gene match: 12. This CDR3 is built from 13 residues. From germline, CDR1 is MDHEN and CDR2 SYDVKM. DNA for the CDR3: TGTGCCAGCAGTACCGGGACAGGGTCCCATCCCTACTTC. Translated, it gives CASSTGTGSHPYF.

The chain employs TRBV29-1 and TRBJ2-7, with 8 nucleotides matching TRBD2. Germline CDR1 reads SQVTM; CDR2 reads ANQGSEA. The CDR3 totals 12 residues. The V gene end was trimmed by 5 bases and the J gene end by 4 bases; junction bases not matched to a gene: 4. The CDR3 region is CSVRREEYEQYF. The CDR3 nucleotides are TGCAGCGTTAGGCGGGAGGAATACGAGCAGTACTTC.

This clone is a singleton in its sample. This chain uses TRBV19 with TRBJ1-4, with TRBD1 as a possible D gene (5 bases). Germline V gene sequence: CDR1 LNHDA, CDR2 SQIVND (reference sequence). The CDR3 is 13 amino acids. Deletions cut 1 base from V and 10 bases from J, with 10 bases between. The CDR3 nucleotides are TGTGCCAGTAGTATAGGCAGGGAGGGAAAACTGTTTTTT. This gives the protein CASSIGREGKLFF.

The CDR3 DNA reads as TGTGCCAGTAGTTCCGGGGGGGGCAGATCCTACGAGCAGTACTTC. Translating it yields CASSSGGGRSYEQYF. J is TRBJ2-7 and V is TRBV19, with 8 bases lining up with TRBD2. This CDR3 spans 15 amino acids. Germline V gene lookup returns CDR1 LNHDA and CDR2 SQIVND (reference sequence). Trimming cost V 5 bases and J 1 base; bases outside gene matches: 7.

V is TRBV7-6 and J is TRBJ1-6; D is possibly TRBD1 (5 bases). The CDR3 length is 17 residues. Germline V gene data show CDR1 as SGHVS and CDR2 as FNYEAQ. V lost 5 bases to trimming and J lost 7 bases, with 21 bases between them. CDR3 sequence reads: CASSPSVRGPLNSPLHF. DNA of the CDR3: TGTGCCAGCAGCCCTTCCGTTAGGGGCCCTCTGAATTCACCCCTCCACTTT.